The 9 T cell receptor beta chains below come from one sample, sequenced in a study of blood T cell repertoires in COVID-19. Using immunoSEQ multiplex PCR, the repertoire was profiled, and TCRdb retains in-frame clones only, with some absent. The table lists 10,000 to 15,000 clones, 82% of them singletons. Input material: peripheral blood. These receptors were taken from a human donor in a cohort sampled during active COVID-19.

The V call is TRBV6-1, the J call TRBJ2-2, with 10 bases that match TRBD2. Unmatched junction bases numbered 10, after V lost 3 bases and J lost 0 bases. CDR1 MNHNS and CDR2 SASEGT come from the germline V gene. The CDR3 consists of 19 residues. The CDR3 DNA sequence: TGTGCCAGCAGTGATAGCGGGGGGTCCCGGTGGGCGAACACCGGGGAGCTGTTTTTT. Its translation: CASSDSGGSRWANTGELFF.

The CDR3 nucleotides are TGTGCCAGCAGTTTGCAGGGAGGGGAATACATGAACACTGAAGCTTTCTTT. It translates to CASSLQGGEYMNTEAFF. J is TRBJ1-1 and V is TRBV6-2 or TRBV6-3; D is possibly TRBD1 (5 bases). CDR1 and CDR2 (germline): MNHEY, SVGEGT. CDR3 length: 17 residues. Trimming removed 4 bases at V and 0 bases at J, with 18 bases between.

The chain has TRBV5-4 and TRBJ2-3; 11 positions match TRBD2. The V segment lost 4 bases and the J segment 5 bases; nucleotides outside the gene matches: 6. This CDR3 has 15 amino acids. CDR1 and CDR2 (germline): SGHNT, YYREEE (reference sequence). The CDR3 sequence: CASSLSGGEGDTQYF. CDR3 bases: TGTGCCAGCAGCCTTAGCGGGGGGGAGGGAGATACGCAGTATTTT.

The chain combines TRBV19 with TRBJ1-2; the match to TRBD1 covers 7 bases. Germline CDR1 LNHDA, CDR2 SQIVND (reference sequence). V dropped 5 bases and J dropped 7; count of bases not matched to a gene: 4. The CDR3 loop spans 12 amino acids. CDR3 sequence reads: CASSRQGSGYTF. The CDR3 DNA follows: TGTGCCAGTAGTCGACAGGGATCTGGCTACACCTTC.

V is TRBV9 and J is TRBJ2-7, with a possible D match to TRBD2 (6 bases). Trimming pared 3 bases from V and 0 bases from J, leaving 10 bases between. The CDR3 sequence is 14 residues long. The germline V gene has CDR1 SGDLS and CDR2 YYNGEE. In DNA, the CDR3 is TGTGCCAGCAGCGATAGACTAGACTCCTACGAGCAGTACTTC. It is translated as CASSDRLDSYEQYF.

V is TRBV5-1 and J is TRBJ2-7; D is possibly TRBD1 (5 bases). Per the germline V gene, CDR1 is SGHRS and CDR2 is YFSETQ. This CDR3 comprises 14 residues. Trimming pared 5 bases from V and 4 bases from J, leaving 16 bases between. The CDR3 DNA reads TGCGCCAGCAGGTCGCCAGGGCGAAGGTACGAGCAGTACTTC. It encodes CASRSPGRRYEQYF. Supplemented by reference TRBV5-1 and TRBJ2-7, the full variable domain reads KAGVTQTPRYLIKTRGQQVTLSCSPISGHRSVSWYQQTPGQGLQFLFEYFSETQRNKGNFPGRFSGRQFSNSRSEMNVSTLELGDSALYLCASRSPGRRYEQYFGPGTRLTVT.

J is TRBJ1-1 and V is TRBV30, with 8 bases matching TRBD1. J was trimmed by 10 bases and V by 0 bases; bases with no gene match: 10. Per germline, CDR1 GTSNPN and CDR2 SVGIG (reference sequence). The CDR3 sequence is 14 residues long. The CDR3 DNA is TGTGCCTGGAGTGTACAAGCCGACAGGGGATCAGCTTTCTTT. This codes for CAWSVQADRGSAFF.

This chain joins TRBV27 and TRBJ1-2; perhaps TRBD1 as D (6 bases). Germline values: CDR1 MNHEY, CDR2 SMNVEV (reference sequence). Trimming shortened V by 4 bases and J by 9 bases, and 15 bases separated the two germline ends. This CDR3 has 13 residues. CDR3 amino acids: CASSWGRGGRYTF. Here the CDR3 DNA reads TGTGCCAGCAGTTGGGGCAGGGGCGGGCGCTACACCTTC.

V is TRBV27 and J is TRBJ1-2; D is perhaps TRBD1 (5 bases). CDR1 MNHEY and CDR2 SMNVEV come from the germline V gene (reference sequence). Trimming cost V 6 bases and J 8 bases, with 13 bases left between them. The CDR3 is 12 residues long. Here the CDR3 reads CASSTGHLGYTF. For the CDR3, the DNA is TGTGCCAGCAGCACAGGCCATCTAGGCTACACCTTC.